This T cell receptor (beta chain) was profiled in a study of T cells in Graves' hyperthyroidism and ophthalmopathy. Study-level points and caveats: Expanded thyroid clonotypes (above 0.001) were mostly also found in blood.

Germline-derived CDR1 and CDR2 are MDHEN and SYDVKM. The CDR3 has 17 residues. From RNA transcripts, TCR beta CDR3 regions were amplified. When the TCR CDR3 underwent first-round RT-PCR, the HTBI primer set was used. TCRdb itself ran the multiplex PCR reads through MiXCR, one entry per CDR3 protein. There are about 290,000 distinct CDR3 sequences in the sample; over 15% occur only once, and around 35% lies in the top ten. As to this clonotype: Its antigen is not known. A much more abundant neighbour one base away suggests this may be a read error.

Patients between 18 and 65 years old had hyperthyroidism, newly diagnosed and lasting under 2 months. Investigators excluded patients with uncontrolled infection, other autoimmune disease, pregnancy or lactation. Used for diagnoses were clinical symptoms, serum thyroxine and TRAb, thyroid ultrasound and orbital computed tomography. The source material was blood. This TCR was sampled from a man aged 25 to 45 with Graves' hyperthyroidism. V gene TRBV28 combines with J gene TRBJ2-2; D may be TRBD2 (7 bases). This CDR3 reads CVSSSGLQGGATGELFF. CDR3 nucleotide sequence: TGTGTCAGCAGTTCCGGCCTACAGGGAGGGGCCACCGGGGAGCTGTTTTTT.